What follows are 18 T cell receptor beta chains derived from one specimen sequenced in a study of blood T cell repertoires in COVID-19. Sequenced by immunoSEQ multiplex PCR; TCRdb stores in-frame clones only, minus some. The sample consists of 50,000 to 75,000 clones, less than 90% of them appearing once. The sequencing input was peripheral blood. The receptors here all came from a man older than 75 in a cohort sampled during active COVID-19.

This chain connects TRBV3-1 (or the pseudogene TRBV3-2) to TRBJ2-1; 14 bases align to TRBD2. The V gene's germline CDR1 is LGHDT and CDR2 YNNKEL (reference sequence). The J segment lost 9 bases and the V segment lost 2 bases, leaving 9 bases of the junction unmatched. The CDR3 loop spans 17 amino acids. Here the CDR3 DNA reads TGTGCCAGCAGCCAACTATCGGGACTAGCGGGAGCAGGTGAGCAGTTCTTC. This translates into CASSQLSGLAGAGEQFF.

CDR3 protein: CASSLGQVSYEQYF. In DNA form, the CDR3 reads TGTGCCAGCAGTCTCGGACAGGTCTCCTACGAGCAGTACTTC. This chain links TRBV7-9 with TRBJ2-7; 7 positions match TRBD1. The CDR3 has 14 amino acids. Germline V CDR1 and CDR2: SEHNR, FQNEAQ (reference sequence). V lost 6 bases, J lost 0 bases, and 5 bases stayed unmatched.

The chain uses TRBV5-5 and TRBJ2-7; tentative D call: TRBD2 (6 bases). Trimming took 5 bases from V and 0 from J, leaving 15 bases between them. From germline, CDR1 is SGHKS and CDR2 YYEKEE (reference sequence). The CDR3 has 15 amino acids. The CDR3 loop reads CASRRLERVSYEQYF. CDR3 DNA: TGTGCCAGCAGAAGGTTAGAGCGGGTCTCCTACGAGCAGTACTTC.

The chain couples TRBV3-1 (or the pseudogene TRBV3-2) to TRBJ1-2; D remains ambiguous. The CDR3 consists of 12 residues. Germline CDR1 reads LGHDT; CDR2 reads YNNKEL (reference sequence). Deletions cut 1 base from V and 8 bases from J, with 8 bases between. As DNA, the CDR3 is TGTGCCAGCAGCCAAGGCGCCGGGGGCTACACCTTC. Translated: CASSQGAGGYTF.

This chain connects TRBV27 to TRBJ2-3; D is possibly TRBD2 (6 bases). The ends were cut back, 10 bases at V and 5 bases at J, with 16 bases in the middle. This CDR3 spans 13 amino acids. Germline V CDR1 and CDR2: MNHEY, SMNVEV (reference sequence). Here the CDR3 DNA reads TGTGCCACCTGGAGGGCCGGAGGAGATACGCAGTATTTT. Protein: CATWRAGGDTQYF.

The chain recombines TRBV7-9 with TRBJ2-5; D not certain. The CDR3 spans 14 residues. Germline loops: CDR1 SEHNR, CDR2 FQNEAQ (reference sequence). Trimming stripped 1 base from V and 2 bases from J, with 8 bases between. In nucleotides, the CDR3 is TGTGCCAGCAGCTTAGACCTCAGTCAAGAGACCCAGTACTTC. This encodes CASSLDLSQETQYF.

V and J are TRBV3-1 (or the pseudogene TRBV3-2) and TRBJ2-5; 8 bases map to TRBD1. Germline V lookup: CDR1 LGHDT, CDR2 YNNKEL (reference sequence). J gave up 7 bases and V 2 bases, and 6 bases lay outside the gene matches. The CDR3 spans 14 residues. CDR3 sequence: CASSQTGQGGTQYF. DNA of the CDR3: TGTGCCAGCAGCCAAACTGGACAGGGAGGGACCCAGTACTTC.

A single count supports this clone. The chain has TRBV5-1 and TRBJ2-7, with a possible D match to TRBD1 (6 bases). Germline lookup yields CDR1 SGHRS and CDR2 YFSETQ. CDR3 length equals 14 residues. Trimming shortened V by 0 bases and J by 4 bases, and 11 bases separated the two germline ends. The CDR3 DNA follows: TGCGCCAGCAGCTTGGCTCTCAGGGGATACGAGCAGTACTTC. This sequence encodes CASSLALRGYEQYF.

The chain is built from TRBV7-9 and TRBJ2-5, with 12 bases fitting TRBD2. The CDR3 loop spans 15 amino acids. The V segment lost 5 bases and the J segment 7 bases; nucleotides outside the gene matches: 8. Germline values: CDR1 SEHNR, CDR2 FQNEAQ (reference sequence). The CDR3 here is CASSPRTSGIGTQYF. The CDR3, as DNA: TGTGCCAGCAGCCCAAGGACTAGCGGGATAGGGACCCAGTACTTC.

The gene calls are TRBV6-2 or TRBV6-3 and TRBJ1-1; TRBD1 might be the D (5 bases). Trimming pared 2 bases from V and 2 bases from J, leaving 12 bases between. Germline values: CDR1 MNHEY, CDR2 SVGEGT. The CDR3 sequence is 15 residues long. The CDR3 DNA reads as TGTGCCAGCAGTTACACGACAGAGTATAACACTGAAGCTTTCTTT. Translated: CASSYTTEYNTEAFF.

The chain joins TRBV5-6 to TRBJ1-5; a weak D match, TRBD1 (6 bases). The CDR3 is 15 residues long. Germline-derived CDR1 and CDR2 are SGHDT and YYEEEE. V was shortened by 1 base and J by 1 base, with 9 bases between the two germline ends. The CDR3 sequence is CASSLTGFSNQPQHF. DNA for the CDR3: TGTGCCAGCAGCTTGACAGGGTTCAGCAATCAGCCCCAGCATTTT.

The rearrangement joins TRBV19 to TRBJ2-1; 8 bases are a match to TRBD1. V gave up 5 bases and J gave up 8 bases; unmatched junction bases: 5. The CDR3 loop spans 13 amino acids. Germline CDR1 and CDR2: LNHDA and SQIVND (reference sequence). The CDR3 reads CASSGQGTYEQFF. The CDR3 DNA reads TGTGCCAGTAGTGGACAGGGAACTTATGAGCAGTTCTTC.

V and J are TRBV10-3 and TRBJ2-1, with D perhaps matching TRBD1 (5 bases). CDR3 length: 13 amino acids. V lost 4 bases, J lost 5 bases, and 9 bases lay in between. Per the germline V gene, CDR1 is ENHRY and CDR2 is SYGVKD. CDR3 DNA: TGTGCCATCAGTGCCGACAGCCACAATGAGCAGTTCTTC. Translated: CAISADSHNEQFF.

The chain employs TRBV30 and TRBJ2-5; D is unresolved. CDR3 size: 15 residues. The germline gives CDR1 GTSNPN, CDR2 SVGIG (reference sequence). V lost 3 bases and J lost 1, with 15 bases in between. The CDR3 nucleotides are TGTGCCTGGAGCGGTCTCCTCCACGTCCAAGAGACCCAGTACTTC. This gives the protein CAWSGLLHVQETQYF.

This chain joins TRBV5-1 and TRBJ1-4; 9 positions match TRBD1. Unmatched junction bases numbered 5, after V lost 4 bases and J lost 4 bases. The germline V gene has CDR1 SGHRS and CDR2 YFSETQ. This CDR3 spans 15 amino acids. CDR3 DNA sequence: TGCGCCAGCAGCCCACAGGGGGCAGGTAATGAAAAACTGTTTTTT. It is translated as CASSPQGAGNEKLFF.

This chain uses TRBV18 with TRBJ1-5, with TRBD1 matching over 8 bases. V dropped 5 bases and J dropped 5; count of bases not matched to a gene: 11. Germline V gives CDR1 KGHSH, CDR2 LQKENI. The CDR3 has 16 amino acids. CDR3 DNA: TGTGCCAGCTCATCAGGACAGGGTATAGCAGATCAGCCCCAGCATTTT. Translating it yields CASSSGQGIADQPQHF.

The V gene is TRBV4-1, the J gene TRBJ1-1; possible D gene TRBD1, 5 bases. V shed 4 bases and J shed 3 bases, with 9 bases lying between them. This CDR3 contains 13 residues. Germline CDR1 and CDR2: MGHRA and YSYEKL. This CDR3 is CASSRGGDTEAFF. The CDR3 bases are TGCGCCAGCAGCCGGGGCGGGGACACTGAAGCTTTCTTT.

The chain uses TRBV2 and TRBJ1-1, with 8 bases matching TRBD1. The CDR3 has 14 amino acids. V lost 4 bases, J lost 6 bases, and 7 bases stayed unmatched. CDR1 and CDR2 (germline): SNHLY, FYNNEI. This CDR3 reads CASSGRTGLPEAFF. In DNA form, the CDR3 reads TGTGCCAGCAGTGGAAGGACAGGGTTGCCTGAAGCTTTCTTT.